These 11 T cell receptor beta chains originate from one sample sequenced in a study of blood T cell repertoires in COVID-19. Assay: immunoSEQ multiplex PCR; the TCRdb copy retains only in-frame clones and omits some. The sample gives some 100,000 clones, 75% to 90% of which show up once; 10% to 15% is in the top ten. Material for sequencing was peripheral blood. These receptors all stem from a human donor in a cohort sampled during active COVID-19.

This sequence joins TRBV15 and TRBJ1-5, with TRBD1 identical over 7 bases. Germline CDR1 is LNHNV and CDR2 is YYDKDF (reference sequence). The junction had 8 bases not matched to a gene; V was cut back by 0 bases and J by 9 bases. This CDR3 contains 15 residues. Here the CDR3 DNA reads TGTGCCACCAGCAGAGATCCGACAGGGAAGAGGCCCCAGCATTTT. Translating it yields CATSRDPTGKRPQHF.

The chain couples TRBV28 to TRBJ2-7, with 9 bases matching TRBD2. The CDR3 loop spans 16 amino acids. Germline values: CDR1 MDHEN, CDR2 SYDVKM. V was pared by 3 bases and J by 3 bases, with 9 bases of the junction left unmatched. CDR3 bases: TGTGCCAGCAGTTTTGAGATAGCGGGGGAGCTCTACGAGCAGTACTTC. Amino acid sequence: CASSFEIAGELYEQYF.

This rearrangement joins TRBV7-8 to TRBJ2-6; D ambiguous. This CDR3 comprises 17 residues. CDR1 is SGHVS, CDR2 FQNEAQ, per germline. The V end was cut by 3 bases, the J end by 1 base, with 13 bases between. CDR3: CASSFQMAGSGANVLTF. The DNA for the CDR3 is TGTGCCAGCAGCTTCCAAATGGCTGGTTCTGGGGCCAACGTCCTGACTTTC. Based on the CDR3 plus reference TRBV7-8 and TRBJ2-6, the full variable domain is GAGVSQSPRYKVAKRGQDVALRCDPISGHVSLFWYQQALGQGPEFLTYFQNEAQLDKSGLPSDRFFAERPEGSVSTLKIQRTQQEDSAVYLCASSFQMAGSGANVLTFGAGSRLTVL.

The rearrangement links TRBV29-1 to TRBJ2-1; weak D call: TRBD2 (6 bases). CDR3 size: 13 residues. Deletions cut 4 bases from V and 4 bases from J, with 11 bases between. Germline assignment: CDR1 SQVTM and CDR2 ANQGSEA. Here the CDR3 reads CSVGGDGYNEQFF. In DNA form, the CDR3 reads TGCAGCGTTGGGGGGGACGGATACAATGAGCAGTTCTTC.

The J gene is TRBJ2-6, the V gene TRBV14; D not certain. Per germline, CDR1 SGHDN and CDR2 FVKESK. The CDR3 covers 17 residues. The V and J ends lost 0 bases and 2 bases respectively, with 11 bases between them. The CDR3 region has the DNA TGTGCCAGCAGCCAAGATCTGGGCAGCACTGGGGCCAACGTCCTGACTTTC. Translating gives CASSQDLGSTGANVLTF.

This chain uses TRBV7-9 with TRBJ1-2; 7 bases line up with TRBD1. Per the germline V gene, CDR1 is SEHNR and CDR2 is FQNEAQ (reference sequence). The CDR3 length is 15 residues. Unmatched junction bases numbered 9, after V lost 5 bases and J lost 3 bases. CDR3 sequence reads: CASSPQGLSYYGYTF. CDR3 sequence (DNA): TGTGCCAGCAGCCCACAGGGGCTCTCTTACTATGGCTACACCTTC.

DNA of the CDR3: TGTGCCAGCAGCTCGGAGAACTATGGCTACACCTTC. Amino acid sequence: CASSSENYGYTF. The gene calls are TRBV11-1 and TRBJ1-2, with D hard to call. V lost 4 bases to trimming and J lost 2 bases, with 5 bases between them. The CDR3 has 12 residues. Germline lookup yields CDR1 SGHAT and CDR2 FQDESV (reference sequence).

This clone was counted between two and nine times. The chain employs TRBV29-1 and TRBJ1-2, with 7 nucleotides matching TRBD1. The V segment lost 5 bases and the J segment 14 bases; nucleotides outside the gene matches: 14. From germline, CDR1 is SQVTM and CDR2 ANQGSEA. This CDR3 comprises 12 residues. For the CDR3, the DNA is TGCAGCGTTCAGGGACAGAAGGTTGGGGCAACCTTC. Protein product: CSVQGQKVGATF.

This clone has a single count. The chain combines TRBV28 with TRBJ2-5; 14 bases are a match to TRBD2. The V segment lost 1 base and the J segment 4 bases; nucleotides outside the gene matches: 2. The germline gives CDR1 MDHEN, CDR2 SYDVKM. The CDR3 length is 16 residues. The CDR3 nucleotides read TGTGCCAGCAGTTTATTCGGGACTAGCGGGGGAGAGACCCAGTACTTC. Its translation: CASSLFGTSGGETQYF.

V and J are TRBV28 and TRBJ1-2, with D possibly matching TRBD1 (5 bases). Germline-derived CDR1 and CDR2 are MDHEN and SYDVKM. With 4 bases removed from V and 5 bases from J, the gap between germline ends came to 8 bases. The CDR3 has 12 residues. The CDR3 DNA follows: TGTGCCAGCAGTTCCGACAGTTATGGCTACACCTTC. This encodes CASSSDSYGYTF.

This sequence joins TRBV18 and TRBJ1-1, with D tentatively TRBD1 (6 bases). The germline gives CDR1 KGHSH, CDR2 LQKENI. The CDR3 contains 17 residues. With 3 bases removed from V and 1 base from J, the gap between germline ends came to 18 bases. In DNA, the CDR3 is TGTGCCAGCTCACCCTGGGACACATCTAGAGGGAACACTGAAGCTTTCTTT. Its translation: CASSPWDTSRGNTEAFF.